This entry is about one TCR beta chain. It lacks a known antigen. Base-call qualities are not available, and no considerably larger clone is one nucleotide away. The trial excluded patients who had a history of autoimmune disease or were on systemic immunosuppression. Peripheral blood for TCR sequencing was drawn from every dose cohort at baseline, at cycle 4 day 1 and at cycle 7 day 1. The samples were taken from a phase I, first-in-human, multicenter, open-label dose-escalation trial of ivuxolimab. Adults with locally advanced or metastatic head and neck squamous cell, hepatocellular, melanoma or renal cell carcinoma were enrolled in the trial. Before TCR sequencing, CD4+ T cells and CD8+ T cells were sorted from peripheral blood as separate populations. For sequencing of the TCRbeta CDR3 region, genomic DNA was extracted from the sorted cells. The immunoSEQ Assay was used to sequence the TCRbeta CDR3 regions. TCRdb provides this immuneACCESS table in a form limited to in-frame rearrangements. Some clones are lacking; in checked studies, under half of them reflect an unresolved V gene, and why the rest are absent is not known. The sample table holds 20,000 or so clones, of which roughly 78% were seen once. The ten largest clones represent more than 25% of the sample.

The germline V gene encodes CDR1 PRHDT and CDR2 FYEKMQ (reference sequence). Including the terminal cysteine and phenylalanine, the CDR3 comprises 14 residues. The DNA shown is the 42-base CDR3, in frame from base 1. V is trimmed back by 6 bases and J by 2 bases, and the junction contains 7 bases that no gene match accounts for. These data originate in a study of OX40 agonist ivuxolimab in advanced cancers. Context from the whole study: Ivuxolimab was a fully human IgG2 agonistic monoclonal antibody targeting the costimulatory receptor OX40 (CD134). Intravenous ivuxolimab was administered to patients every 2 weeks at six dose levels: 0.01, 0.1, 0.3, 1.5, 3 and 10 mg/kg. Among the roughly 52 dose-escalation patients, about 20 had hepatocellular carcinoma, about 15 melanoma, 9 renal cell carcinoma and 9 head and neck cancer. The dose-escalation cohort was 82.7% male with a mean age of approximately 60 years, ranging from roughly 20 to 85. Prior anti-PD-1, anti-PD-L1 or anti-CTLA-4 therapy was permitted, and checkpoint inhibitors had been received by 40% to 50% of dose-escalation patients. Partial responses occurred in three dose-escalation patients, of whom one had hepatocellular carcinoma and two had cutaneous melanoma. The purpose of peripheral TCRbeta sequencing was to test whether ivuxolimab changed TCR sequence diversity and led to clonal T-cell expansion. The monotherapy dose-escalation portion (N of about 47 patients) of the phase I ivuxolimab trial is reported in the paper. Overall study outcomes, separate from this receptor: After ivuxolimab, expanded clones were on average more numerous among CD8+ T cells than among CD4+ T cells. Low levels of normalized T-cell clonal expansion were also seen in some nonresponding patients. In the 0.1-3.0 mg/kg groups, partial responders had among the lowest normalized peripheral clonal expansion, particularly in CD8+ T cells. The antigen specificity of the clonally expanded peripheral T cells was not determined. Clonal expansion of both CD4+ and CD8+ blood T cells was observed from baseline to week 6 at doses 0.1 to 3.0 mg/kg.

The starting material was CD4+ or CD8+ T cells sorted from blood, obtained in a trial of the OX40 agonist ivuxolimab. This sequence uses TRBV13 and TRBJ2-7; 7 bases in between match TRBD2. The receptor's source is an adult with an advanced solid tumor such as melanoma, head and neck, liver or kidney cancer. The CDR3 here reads CASSEGAGAYEQYF. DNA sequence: TGTGCCAGCAGTGAAGGGGCGGGGGCCTACGAGCAGTACTTC.